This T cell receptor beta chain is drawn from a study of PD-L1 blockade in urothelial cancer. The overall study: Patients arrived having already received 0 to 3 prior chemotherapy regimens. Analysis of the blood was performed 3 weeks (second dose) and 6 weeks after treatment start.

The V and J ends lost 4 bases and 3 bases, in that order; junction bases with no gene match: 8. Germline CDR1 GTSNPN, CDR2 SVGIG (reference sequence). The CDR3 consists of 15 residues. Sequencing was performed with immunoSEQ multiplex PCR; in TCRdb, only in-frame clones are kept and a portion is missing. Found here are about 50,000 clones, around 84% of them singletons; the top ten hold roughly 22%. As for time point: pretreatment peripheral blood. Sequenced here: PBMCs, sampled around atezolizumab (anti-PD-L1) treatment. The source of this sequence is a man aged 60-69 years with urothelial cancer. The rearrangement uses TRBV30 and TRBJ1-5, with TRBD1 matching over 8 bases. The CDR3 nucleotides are TGTGCCTGGACCCTAGGGACAGGTTACAATCAGCCCCAGCATTTT. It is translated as CAWTLGTGYNQPQHF. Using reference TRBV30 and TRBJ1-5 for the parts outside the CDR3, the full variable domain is SQTIHQWPATLVQPVGSPLSLECTVEGTSNPNLYWYRQAAGRGLQLLFYSVGIGQISSEVPQNLSASRPQDRQFILSSKKLLLSDSGFYLCAWTLGTGYNQPQHFGDGTRLSIL.